This T cell receptor beta chain was recorded in a study of cytomegalovirus exposure and HLA in healthy donors. Study outcomes and limitations: Researchers catalogued some 160 TCR beta chains as cytomegalovirus-associated. Most TCR sequences showed up rarely, but some public TCRs showed up in many donors. It was reported that the classifier diagnosed cytomegalovirus status with high specificity and sensitivity in both the original and validation cohorts.

Note on this clone: Its antigen is not identified.

The ends were cut back, 5 bases at V and 5 bases at J, with 19 bases in the middle. In germline, CDR1 is MGHRA, CDR2 YSYEKL. The CDR3 length is 17 residues. Clones were read by immunoSEQ multiplex PCR, and TCRdb kept only the in-frame ones, dropping some. The profile covers about 160,000 clones, with around 85% appearing a single time and 2% to 2.5% taken by the ten largest. This TCR derives from a man aged 25 to 40 in good health and CMV-seropositive. The J gene is TRBJ1-6, the V gene TRBV4-1, with no clear D. The sample was PBMCs. CDR3 nucleotide sequence: TGCGCCAGCAGCTTAGATTCTCCGGGGATGGATAATTCACCCCTCCACTTT. Its translation is CASSLDSPGMDNSPLHF.